This T cell receptor (beta chain) is from a study of shared clonotypes between healthy human individuals. Sequencing was at deep level. Measured with immunoSEQ multiplex PCR; TCRdb has only the in-frame clones, and not every one. The sample has hundreds of thousands of clones; about 95% are singletons. As to this clone: Its specificity is not known.

CD45RO-negative, CCR7-selected cells formed the naive CD8 fraction, which excluded terminally differentiated effector memory CD45RA+ cells. HIV-negative, healthy adults without recent acute infections or vaccinations were the donors. Germline CDR1 and CDR2: MDHEN and SYDVKM. There are 16 residues in the CDR3. V was trimmed by 4 bases and J by 4 bases, leaving 17 bases between them. Notes on the study in general: Clonotypes which were not shared had lower generation probabilities than clonotypes that all four donors shared.

The chain joins TRBV28 to TRBJ2-1, with D maybe TRBD2 (6 bases). The sequencing input was naive CD8+ T cells sorted from blood. The TCR was taken from a woman aged 30 to 39 in good health. This CDR3 is CASSSPGTYLYNEQFF. In DNA form, the CDR3 reads TGTGCCAGCAGTTCACCCGGGACTTATTTATACAATGAGCAGTTCTTC.